This T cell receptor (beta chain) is drawn from a study of CD4 T cells in relation to SARS-CoV-2 and coronaviruses. Study-level results: SARS-CoV-2-driven expansion was significantly weaker in crossreactive than monoreactive clones. Roughly 65% of donors had memory CD4+ clonotypes crossrecognizing SARS-CoV-2 and common cold coronavirus spike.

Details on this clone: Its matching antigen is unknown.

Naive and memory CD4+ T cell DNA was deep-sequenced without culture. The assay was immunoSEQ multiplex PCR, and TCRdb's table has in-frame clones only and misses some. In the table there are about 60,000 clones, over 90% of which are singletons. CDR3 length: 15 residues. CDR1 is SGHDN and CDR2 is FVKESK in the germline V gene. The ends were cut back, 4 bases at V and 7 bases at J, with 20 bases in the middle. CD4+ T cells from unexposed donors were obtained before the COVID-19 pandemic (2011-2018). This chain connects TRBV14 to TRBJ2-7, with D possibly being TRBD2 (5 bases). The TCR comes from a human donor in good health. Sequencing was performed on naive CD4+ T cells from PBMCs. Subset indicated: naive CD4+ T cells isolated by negative enrichment. The CDR3 sequence: CASSPGSSSTGEQYF. CDR3 nucleotide sequence: TGTGCCAGCAGCCCCGGTTCTAGCAGTACGGGGGAGCAGTACTTC.